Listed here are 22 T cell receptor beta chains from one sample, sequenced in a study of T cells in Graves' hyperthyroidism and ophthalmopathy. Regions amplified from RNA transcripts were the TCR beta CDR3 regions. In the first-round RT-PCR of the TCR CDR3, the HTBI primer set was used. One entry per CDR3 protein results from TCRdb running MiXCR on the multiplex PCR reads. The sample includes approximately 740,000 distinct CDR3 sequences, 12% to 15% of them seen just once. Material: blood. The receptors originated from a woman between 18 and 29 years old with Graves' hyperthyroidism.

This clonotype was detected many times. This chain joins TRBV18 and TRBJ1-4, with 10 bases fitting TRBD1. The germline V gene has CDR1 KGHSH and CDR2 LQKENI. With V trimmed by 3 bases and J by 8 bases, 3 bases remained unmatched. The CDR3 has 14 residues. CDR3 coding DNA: TGTGCCAGCTCACCGGGACAGGGGAAAGAAAAACTGTTTTTT. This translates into CASSPGQGKEKLFF.

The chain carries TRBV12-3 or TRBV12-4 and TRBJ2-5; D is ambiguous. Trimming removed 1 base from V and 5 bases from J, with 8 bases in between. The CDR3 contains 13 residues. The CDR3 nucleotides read TGTGCCAGCAGTTTAGGCCTAGTCGAGACCCAGTACTTC. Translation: CASSLGLVETQYF.

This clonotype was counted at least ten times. In DNA form, the CDR3 reads TGTGCCAGCAGCTTAGCGGAGCGGGTGAGCACAGATACGCAGTATTTT. Protein: CASSLAERVSTDTQYF. This chain links TRBV7-8 with TRBJ2-3; tentatively, D is TRBD2 (6 bases). Trimming cost V 0 bases and J 0 bases, with 10 bases left between them. The CDR3 has 16 amino acids. Germline CDR1 SGHVS, CDR2 FQNEAQ.

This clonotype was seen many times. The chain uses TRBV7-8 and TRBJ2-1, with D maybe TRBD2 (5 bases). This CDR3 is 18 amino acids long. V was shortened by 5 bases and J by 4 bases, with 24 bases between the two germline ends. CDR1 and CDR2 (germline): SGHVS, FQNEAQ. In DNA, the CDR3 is TGTGCCAGCAGCCAGAGGCGACCCCTAGTCGGCGGGTACAATGAGCAGTTCTTC. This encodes CASSQRRPLVGGYNEQFF.

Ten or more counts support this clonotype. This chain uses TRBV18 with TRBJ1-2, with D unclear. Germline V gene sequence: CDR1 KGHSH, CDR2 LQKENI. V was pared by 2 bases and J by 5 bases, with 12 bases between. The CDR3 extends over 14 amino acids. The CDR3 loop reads CASSPADGPYGYTF. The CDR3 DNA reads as TGTGCCAGCTCACCAGCCGACGGACCATATGGCTACACCTTC.

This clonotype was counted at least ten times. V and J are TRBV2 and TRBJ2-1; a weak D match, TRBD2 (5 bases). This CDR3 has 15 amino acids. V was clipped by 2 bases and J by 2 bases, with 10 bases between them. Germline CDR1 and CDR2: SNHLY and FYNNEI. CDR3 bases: TGTGCCAGCAGTGAAAATACTAGTCCCTACAATGAGCAGTTCTTC. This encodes CASSENTSPYNEQFF.

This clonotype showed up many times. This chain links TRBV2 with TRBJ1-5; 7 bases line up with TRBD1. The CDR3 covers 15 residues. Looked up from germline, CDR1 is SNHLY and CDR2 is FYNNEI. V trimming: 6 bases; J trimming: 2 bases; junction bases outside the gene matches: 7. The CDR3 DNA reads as TGTGCCAGCAGAAAGGGGGCAGGGGGCAATCAGCCCCAGCATTTT. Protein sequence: CASRKGAGGNQPQHF.

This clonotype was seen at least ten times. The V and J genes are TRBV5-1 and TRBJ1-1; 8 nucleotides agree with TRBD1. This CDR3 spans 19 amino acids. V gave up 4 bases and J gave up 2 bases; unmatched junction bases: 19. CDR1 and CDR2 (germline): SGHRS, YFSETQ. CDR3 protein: CASSPSPQGDPNPNTEAFF. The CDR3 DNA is TGCGCCAGCAGCCCCTCACCACAGGGGGACCCAAACCCAAACACTGAAGCTTTCTTT. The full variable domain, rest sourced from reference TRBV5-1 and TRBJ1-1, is KAGVTQTPRYLIKTRGQQVTLSCSPISGHRSVSWYQQTPGQGLQFLFEYFSETQRNKGNFPGRFSGRQFSNSRSEMNVSTLELGDSALYLCASSPSPQGDPNPNTEAFFGQGTRLTVV.

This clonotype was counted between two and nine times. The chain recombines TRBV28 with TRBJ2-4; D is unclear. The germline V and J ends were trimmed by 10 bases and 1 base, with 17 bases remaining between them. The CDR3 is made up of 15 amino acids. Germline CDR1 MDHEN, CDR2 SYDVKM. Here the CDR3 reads CATKEPAEAKNIQYF. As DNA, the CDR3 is TGTGCCACCAAGGAGCCGGCGGAGGCCAAAAACATTCAGTACTTC.

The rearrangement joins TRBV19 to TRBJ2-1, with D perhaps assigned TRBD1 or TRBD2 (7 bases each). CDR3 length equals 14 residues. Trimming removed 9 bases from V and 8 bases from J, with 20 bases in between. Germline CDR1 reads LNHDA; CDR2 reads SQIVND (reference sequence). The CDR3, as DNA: TGTGCCAGCAGGGGGGGAGGAGGCCCCGATGAGCAGTTCTTC. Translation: CASRGGGGPDEQFF. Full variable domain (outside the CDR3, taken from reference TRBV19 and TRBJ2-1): DGGITQSPKYLFRKEGQNVTLSCEQNLNHDAMYWYRQDPGQGLRLIYYSQIVNDFQKGDIAEGYSVSREKKESFPLTVTSAQKNPTAFYLCASRGGGGPDEQFFGPGTRLTVL.

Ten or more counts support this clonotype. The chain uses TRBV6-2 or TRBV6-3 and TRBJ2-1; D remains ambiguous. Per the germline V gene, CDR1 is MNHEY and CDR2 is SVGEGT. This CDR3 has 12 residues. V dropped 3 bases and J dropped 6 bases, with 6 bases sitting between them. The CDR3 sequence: CASSYLSNEQFF. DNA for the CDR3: TGTGCCAGCAGTTATCTGAGCAATGAGCAGTTCTTC.

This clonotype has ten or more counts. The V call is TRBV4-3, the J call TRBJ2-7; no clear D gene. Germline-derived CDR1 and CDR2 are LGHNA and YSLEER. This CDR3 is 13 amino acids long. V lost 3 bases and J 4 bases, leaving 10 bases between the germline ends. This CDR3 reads CASSQWVGYEQYF. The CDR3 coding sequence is TGCGCCAGCAGCCAGTGGGTTGGGTACGAGCAGTACTTC.

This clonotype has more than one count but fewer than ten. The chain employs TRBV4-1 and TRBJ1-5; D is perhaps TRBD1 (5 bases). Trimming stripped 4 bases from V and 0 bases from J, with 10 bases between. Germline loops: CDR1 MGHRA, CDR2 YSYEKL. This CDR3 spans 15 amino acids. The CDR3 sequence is CASSPSGYSNQPQHF. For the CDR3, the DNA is TGCGCCAGCAGCCCCTCAGGGTATAGCAATCAGCCCCAGCATTTT.

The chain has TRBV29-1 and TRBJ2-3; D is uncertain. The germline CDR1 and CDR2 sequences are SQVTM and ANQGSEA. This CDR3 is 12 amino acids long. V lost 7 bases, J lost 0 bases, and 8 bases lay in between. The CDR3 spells CSAFSSTDTQYF. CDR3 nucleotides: TGCAGCGCCTTTAGTAGCACAGATACGCAGTATTTT.

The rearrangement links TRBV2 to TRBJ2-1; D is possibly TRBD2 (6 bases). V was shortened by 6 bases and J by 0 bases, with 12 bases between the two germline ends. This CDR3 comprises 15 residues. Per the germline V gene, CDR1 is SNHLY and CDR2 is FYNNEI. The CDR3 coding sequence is TGTGCCAGCAGGGGACTGTTAGACTCCTACAATGAGCAGTTCTTC. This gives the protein CASRGLLDSYNEQFF.

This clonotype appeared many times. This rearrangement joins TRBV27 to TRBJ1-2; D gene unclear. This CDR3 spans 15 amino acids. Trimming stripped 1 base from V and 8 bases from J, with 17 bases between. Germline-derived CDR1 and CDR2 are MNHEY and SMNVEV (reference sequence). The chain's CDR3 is CASSLFPPNPSGYTF. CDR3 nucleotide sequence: TGTGCCAGCAGTTTATTCCCCCCGAACCCGTCCGGCTACACCTTC.

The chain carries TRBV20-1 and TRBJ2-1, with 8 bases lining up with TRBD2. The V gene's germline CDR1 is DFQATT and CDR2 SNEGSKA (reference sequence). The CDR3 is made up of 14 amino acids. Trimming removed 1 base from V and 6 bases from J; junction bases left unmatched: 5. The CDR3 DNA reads TGCAGTGCTAGAGCTGCTGCGGGAGGCAATGAGCAGTTCTTC. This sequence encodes CSARAAAGGNEQFF.

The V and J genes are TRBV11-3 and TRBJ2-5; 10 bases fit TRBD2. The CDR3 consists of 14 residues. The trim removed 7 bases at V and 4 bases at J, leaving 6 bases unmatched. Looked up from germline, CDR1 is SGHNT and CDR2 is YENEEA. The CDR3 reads CASTPSGRRETQYF. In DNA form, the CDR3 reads TGTGCCAGCACTCCTAGCGGGAGAAGAGAGACCCAGTACTTC.

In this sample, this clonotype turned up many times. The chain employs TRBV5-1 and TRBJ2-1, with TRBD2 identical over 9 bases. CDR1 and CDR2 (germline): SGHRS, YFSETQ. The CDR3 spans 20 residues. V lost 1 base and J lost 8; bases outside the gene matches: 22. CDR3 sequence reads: CASSLTVIFQAGGPTDEQFF. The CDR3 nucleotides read TGCGCCAGCAGCTTGACCGTCATTTTCCAAGCGGGAGGCCCCACGGATGAGCAGTTCTTC.

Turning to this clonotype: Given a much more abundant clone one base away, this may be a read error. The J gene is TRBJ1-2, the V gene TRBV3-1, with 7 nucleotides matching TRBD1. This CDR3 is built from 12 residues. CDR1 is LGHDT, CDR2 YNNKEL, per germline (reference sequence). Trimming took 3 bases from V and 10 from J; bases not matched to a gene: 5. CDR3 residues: CASSHTGDDYTF. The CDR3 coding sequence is TGTGCCAGCAGCCACACAGGGGACGACTACACCTTC.

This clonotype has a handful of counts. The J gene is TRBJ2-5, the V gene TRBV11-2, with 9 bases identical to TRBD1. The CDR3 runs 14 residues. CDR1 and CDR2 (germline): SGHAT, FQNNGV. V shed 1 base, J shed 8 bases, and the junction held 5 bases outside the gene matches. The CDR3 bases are TGTGCCAGCAGCTTAGGGGGACAGGGCCGAACCCAGTACTTC. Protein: CASSLGGQGRTQYF.

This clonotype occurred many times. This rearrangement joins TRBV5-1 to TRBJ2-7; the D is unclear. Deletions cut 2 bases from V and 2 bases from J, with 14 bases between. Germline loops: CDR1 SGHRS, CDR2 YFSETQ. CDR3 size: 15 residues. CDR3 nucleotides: TGCGCCAGCAGCTTCCGCCCGGACGACCCCTACGAGCAGTACTTC. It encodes CASSFRPDDPYEQYF. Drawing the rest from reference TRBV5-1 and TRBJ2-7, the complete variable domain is KAGVTQTPRYLIKTRGQQVTLSCSPISGHRSVSWYQQTPGQGLQFLFEYFSETQRNKGNFPGRFSGRQFSNSRSEMNVSTLELGDSALYLCASSFRPDDPYEQYFGPGTRLTVT.